The 17 T cell receptor beta chains below come from one sample, sequenced in a study of Graves' ophthalmopathy and Graves' hyperthyroidism. The TCR beta CDR3 regions underwent amplification from RNA transcripts. RT-PCR was first run with HTBI primers, then multiplex PCR in a second round. MiXCR, run by TCRdb on the multiplex PCR reads, gives a single entry per CDR3 protein. The sample lists over 450,000 distinct CDR3 sequences, around 14% seen once, with more than 8.5% in the top ten. Material: blood. These receptors were obtained from a woman aged 30 to 39 with Graves' ophthalmopathy.

This clonotype occurred a few times. The V gene is TRBV12-3 or TRBV12-4, the J gene TRBJ1-2; D remains unclear. Trimming shortened V by 3 bases and J by 0 bases, and 8 bases separated the two germline ends. The CDR3 covers 14 residues. The CDR3 here is CASSLQVSNYGYTF. The CDR3, as DNA: TGTGCCAGCAGTTTGCAGGTCTCTAACTATGGCTACACCTTC.

Comment on this clonotype: This could be a read error, since a much larger clone is one nucleotide away. The chain joins TRBV10-1 to TRBJ2-7, with D perhaps TRBD2 (5 bases). CDR1 is WNHNN, CDR2 SYGVQD, per germline (reference sequence). V lost 2 bases and J 10 bases, leaving 18 bases between the germline ends. This CDR3 is built from 14 residues. The CDR3 DNA reads TGCGCCAGCAGTGAGGGTCAGGAGGTGAGCGATCAGTACTTC. Protein sequence: CASSEGQEVSDQYF.

The table lists this clonotype with many counts. The chain joins TRBV19 to TRBJ1-5; TRBD1 agrees at 11 bases. V was clipped by 6 bases and J by 6 bases; unmatched bases: 7. Per germline, CDR1 LNHDA and CDR2 SQIVND (reference sequence). CDR3 length equals 15 residues. In DNA form, the CDR3 reads TGTGCCAGTAGAAATGGACAGGGGGCCGGTCAGCCCCAGCATTTT. Protein sequence: CASRNGQGAGQPQHF.

This clonotype came up many times. The chain has TRBV6-1 and TRBJ1-1; TRBD1 matches 9 bases. This CDR3 is 15 amino acids long. Per the germline V gene, CDR1 is MNHNS and CDR2 is SASEGT. V dropped 6 bases and J dropped 3; count of bases not matched to a gene: 8. The CDR3 DNA sequence: TGTGCCAGCAGCCCTTGGACAGGGGCGGACACTGAAGCTTTCTTT. Its translation is CASSPWTGADTEAFF.

At least ten counts were recorded for this clonotype. The chain is built from TRBV6-1 and TRBJ2-7; D may be TRBD1 or TRBD2 (6 bases each). The CDR3 has 14 residues. Trimming cost V 4 bases and J 7 bases, with 17 bases left between them. Germline-derived CDR1 and CDR2 are MNHNS and SASEGT. In DNA form, the CDR3 reads TGTGCCAGCAGTGCTCGACTACAGGGAGGTGAGCAGTACTTC. Translated, it gives CASSARLQGGEQYF.

The genes are TRBV25-1 and TRBJ2-4, with D perhaps matching TRBD1 (5 bases). This CDR3 is 19 amino acids long. CDR1 MGHDK and CDR2 SYGVNS come from the germline V gene. Trimming stripped 4 bases from V and 2 bases from J, with 24 bases between. The DNA for the CDR3 is TGTGCCAGCAGTGTGCCTCGGGCCACAGGTTCCCTTACCAAAAACATTCAGTACTTC. Translated: CASSVPRATGSLTKNIQYF.

In its sample, this clonotype was seen a few times. The V and J genes are TRBV9 and TRBJ1-5; no definite D call. The ends were cut back, 0 bases at V and 4 bases at J, with 11 bases in the middle. This CDR3 contains 15 residues. The V gene's germline CDR1 is SGDLS and CDR2 YYNGEE. The CDR3 here is CASSVGNGKNQPQHF. The CDR3 bases are TGTGCCAGCAGCGTAGGAAATGGGAAGAATCAGCCCCAGCATTTT.

This clonotype was seen ten or more times. The V gene is TRBV20-1, the J gene TRBJ2-7, with 7 bases identical to TRBD2. This CDR3 has 15 amino acids. Germline values: CDR1 DFQATT, CDR2 SNEGSKA (reference sequence). The V gene end was trimmed by 7 bases and the J gene end by 3 bases; junction bases not matched to a gene: 15. The CDR3 is CSVQVSQRDGYEQYF. The CDR3 nucleotides are TGCAGTGTTCAGGTCTCCCAGCGGGATGGCTACGAGCAGTACTTC.

J is TRBJ1-5 and V is TRBV6-1; D perhaps matches TRBD1 (6 bases). With 6 bases removed from V and 3 bases from J, the gap between germline ends came to 15 bases. CDR3 length: 15 residues. CDR1 is MNHNS, CDR2 SASEGT, per germline. DNA of the CDR3: TGTGCCAGCAGCTCCGGACAGCTAGTCAATCAGCCCCAGCATTTT. Translating gives CASSSGQLVNQPQHF.

J is TRBJ2-5 and V is TRBV30; tentatively, D is TRBD2 (6 bases). The CDR3 covers 14 residues. V was clipped by 0 bases and J by 3 bases, with 11 bases between them. Germline V gives CDR1 GTSNPN, CDR2 SVGIG (reference sequence). Here the CDR3 DNA reads TGTGCCTGGAGTGTAAAGGTAGCGGAAGAGACCCAGTACTTC. Translated: CAWSVKVAEETQYF. The variable domain in full, completed from reference TRBV30 and TRBJ2-5, reads SQTIHQWPATLVQPVGSPLSLECTVEGTSNPNLYWYRQAAGRGLQLLFYSVGIGQISSEVPQNLSASRPQDRQFILSSKKLLLSDSGFYLCAWSVKVAEETQYFGPGTRLLVL.

The genes are TRBV6-2 or TRBV6-3 and TRBJ1-5; no firm D call. This CDR3 region has 17 residues. CDR1 is MNHEY and CDR2 is SVGEGT in the germline V gene. The ends were cut back, 6 bases at V and 5 bases at J, with 23 bases in the middle. CDR3 coding DNA: TGTGCCAGCAGCCTACAAGGGATGATCCCCGGCGATCAGCCCCAGCATTTT. It translates to CASSLQGMIPGDQPQHF.

The chain uses TRBV2 and TRBJ2-4, with 8 positions matching TRBD1. V was pared by 7 bases and J by 3 bases, with 14 bases of the junction left unmatched. The CDR3 loop spans 17 amino acids. Germline loops: CDR1 SNHLY, CDR2 FYNNEI. CDR3 nucleotides: TGTGCCAGCACTGGGGTGGACAGGGCGGAAGACAAAAACATTCAGTACTTC. It codes for CASTGVDRAEDKNIQYF.

This clonotype was recorded at least ten times. The J gene is TRBJ2-5, the V gene TRBV4-1; D possibly corresponds to TRBD2 (6 bases). The germline V gene has CDR1 MGHRA and CDR2 YSYEKL. V was shortened by 1 base and J by 5 bases, with 11 bases between the two germline ends. The CDR3 runs 14 residues. This CDR3 is CASSQGEAFETQYF. CDR3 DNA: TGCGCCAGCAGCCAAGGGGAGGCCTTTGAGACCCAGTACTTC.

V and J are TRBV6-1 and TRBJ2-5, with 7 positions matching TRBD2. This CDR3 has 16 residues. V shed 3 bases and J 2 bases; nucleotides not matched to a gene: 9. Germline V gene data show CDR1 as MNHNS and CDR2 as SASEGT. As DNA, the CDR3 is TGTGCCAGCAGTGATCTAGCCGGGGAGGGGCAAGAGACCCAGTACTTC. This gives the protein CASSDLAGEGQETQYF.

The chain is built from TRBV6-5 and TRBJ2-5; TRBD2 matches at 14 bases. V was pared by 2 bases and J by 4 bases, with 9 bases of the junction left unmatched. Germline V lookup: CDR1 MNHEY, CDR2 SVGAGI. This CDR3 is built from 18 residues. CDR3 nucleotide sequence: TGTGCCAGCAGTTACGGACTAGCGGGAGGTCGCAGTAGAGAGACCCAGTACTTC. As protein: CASSYGLAGGRSRETQYF.

The V and J genes are TRBV3-1 and TRBJ2-7; the match to TRBD2 covers 11 bases. This CDR3 comprises 15 residues. The ends lost 4 bases at V and 6 bases at J; junction bases unmatched: 8. CDR1 is LGHDT and CDR2 is YNNKEL in the germline V gene (reference sequence). CDR3 amino acids: CASSPMTSGNVEQYF. The CDR3 bases are TGTGCCAGCAGCCCGATGACTAGCGGGAACGTCGAGCAGTACTTC.

In its sample, this clonotype was seen many times. This rearrangement joins TRBV12-3 or TRBV12-4 to TRBJ1-2; 9 nucleotides align to TRBD1. The CDR3 runs 14 residues. Losses at the gene ends were 5 bases for V and 8 bases for J; bases not matched to a gene: 9. As DNA, the CDR3 is TGTGCCAGCAGTGCCCGGGACAGGGTACGAGGCTACACCTTC. Amino acid sequence: CASSARDRVRGYTF.